This T cell receptor (beta chain) was recorded in a study of cytomegalovirus exposure and HLA in healthy donors. The study's findings and limits: First-cohort TCR clusters tended to co-occur in the approximately 130 validation repertoires, a later analysis found. Investigators reported 164 TCR beta chains as tied to cytomegalovirus. Most observed TCR sequences were rare, whereas some public TCRs were detected in many donors.

This table comes from immunoSEQ multiplex PCR, and its TCRdb copy is limited to in-frame clones, with some not included. The table shows under 400,000 clones, with nearly 90% occurring only once. The CDR3 is 15 amino acids. CDR1 is LNHDA, CDR2 SQIVND, per germline (reference sequence). V lost 1 base, J lost 6 bases, and 13 bases lay in between. As regards this clone: What it recognizes is unknown.

Separate from the approximately 650-subject first cohort, the roughly 120-subject validation cohort was the one that the donors belonged to. This receptor was obtained from a man younger than 45 in good health and CMV-seronegative. The rearrangement uses TRBV19 and TRBJ1-5, with D unclear. The sequenced sample was PBMCs. The CDR3 region has the DNA TGTGCCAGTAGTATAGTCGCAAGGAGTACTCAGCCCCAGCATTTT. Its translation: CASSIVARSTQPQHF.